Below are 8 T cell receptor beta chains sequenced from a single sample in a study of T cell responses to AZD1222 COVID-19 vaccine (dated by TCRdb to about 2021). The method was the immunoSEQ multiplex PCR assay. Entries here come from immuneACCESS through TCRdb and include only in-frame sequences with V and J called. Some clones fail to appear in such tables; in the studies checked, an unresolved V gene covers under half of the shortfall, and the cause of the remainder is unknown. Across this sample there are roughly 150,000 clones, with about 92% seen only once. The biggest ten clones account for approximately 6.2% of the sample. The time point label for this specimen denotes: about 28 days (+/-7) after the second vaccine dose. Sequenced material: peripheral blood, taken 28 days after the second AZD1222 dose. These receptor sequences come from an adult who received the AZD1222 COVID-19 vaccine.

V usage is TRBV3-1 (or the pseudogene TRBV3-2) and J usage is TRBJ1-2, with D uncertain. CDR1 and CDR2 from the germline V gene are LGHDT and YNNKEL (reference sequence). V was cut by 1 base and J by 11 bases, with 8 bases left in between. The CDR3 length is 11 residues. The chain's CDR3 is CASSQGTGYTF. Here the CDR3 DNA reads TGTGCCAGCAGCCAAGGGACGGGTTACACCTTC.

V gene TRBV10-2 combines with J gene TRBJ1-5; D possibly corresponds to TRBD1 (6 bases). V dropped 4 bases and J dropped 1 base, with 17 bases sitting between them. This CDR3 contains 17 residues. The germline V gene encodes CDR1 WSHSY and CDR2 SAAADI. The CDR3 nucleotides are TGCGCCAGCAGTGTACAACAGGGCACCACCAGCAATCAGCCCCAGCATTTT. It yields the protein CASSVQQGTTSNQPQHF.

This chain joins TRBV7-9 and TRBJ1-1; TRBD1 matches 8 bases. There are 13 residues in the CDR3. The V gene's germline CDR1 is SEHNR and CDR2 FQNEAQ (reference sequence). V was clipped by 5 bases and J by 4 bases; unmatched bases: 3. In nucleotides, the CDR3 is TGTGCCAGCAGCGCCACAGGGGGCACTGAAGCTTTCTTT. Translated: CASSATGGTEAFF.

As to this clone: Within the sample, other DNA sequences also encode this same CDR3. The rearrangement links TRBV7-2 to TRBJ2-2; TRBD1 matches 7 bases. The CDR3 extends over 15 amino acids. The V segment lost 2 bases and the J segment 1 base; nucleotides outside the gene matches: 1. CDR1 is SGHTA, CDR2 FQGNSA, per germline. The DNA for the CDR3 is TGTGCCAGCAGCTTACGACAGGGGAACACCGGGGAGCTGTTTTTT. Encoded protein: CASSLRQGNTGELFF.

The CDR3 sequence is CASSIPGTHNQPQHF. Here the CDR3 DNA reads TGTGCCAGCAGTATCCCCGGGACCCACAATCAGCCCCAGCATTTT. The genes are TRBV28 and TRBJ1-5; tentatively, D is TRBD1 (5 bases). Trimming pared 5 bases from V and 3 bases from J, leaving 14 bases between. The CDR3 loop spans 15 amino acids. In germline, CDR1 is MDHEN, CDR2 SYDVKM.

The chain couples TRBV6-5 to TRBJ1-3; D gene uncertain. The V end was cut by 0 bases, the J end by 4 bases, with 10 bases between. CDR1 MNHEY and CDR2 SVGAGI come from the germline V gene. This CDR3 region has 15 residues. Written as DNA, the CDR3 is TGTGCCAGCAGTTACTCGAGGACCTCCGGAAACACCATATATTTT. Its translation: CASSYSRTSGNTIYF.

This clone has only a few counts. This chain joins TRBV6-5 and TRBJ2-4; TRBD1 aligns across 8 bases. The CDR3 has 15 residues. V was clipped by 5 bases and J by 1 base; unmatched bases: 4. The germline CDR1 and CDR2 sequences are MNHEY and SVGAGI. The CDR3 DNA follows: TGTGCCAGCAGTACAGGGGGAAATGCCAAAAACATTCAGTACTTC. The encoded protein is CASSTGGNAKNIQYF.

CDR3 in DNA: TGTGCCAGCTCACCACAGGGAACTAATGAAAAACTGTTTTTT. Translation: CASSPQGTNEKLFF. V is TRBV18 and J is TRBJ1-4; D is unresolved. The CDR3 is 14 residues long. V lost 1 base and J lost 1, with 4 bases in between. Germline assignment: CDR1 KGHSH and CDR2 LQKENI.